This T cell receptor (beta chain) emerged from a study of T-cell memory formation after mild COVID-19. Study overall: Largely, TCR clusters stayed within a single donor. General study findings and limits: Shrinking CD4+ clones were chiefly CM and EM; CD8+ ones were chiefly EMRA.

Each CDR3 protein is one row after TCRdb ran MiXCR on the 5' RACE reads. The repertoire includes roughly 100,000 distinct CDR3 sequences, approximately 15% of them detected once, and over 25% sits in the top ten. The germline CDR1 and CDR2 sequences are SGDLS and YYNGEE. The CDR3 covers 15 residues. The germline V and J ends were trimmed by 0 bases and 8 bases, with 12 bases remaining between them. There are a few counts of this clonotype. Its antigen remains unknown. The chain uses TRBV9 and TRBJ1-6, with D maybe TRBD1 (5 bases). Source material: PBMCs or a T cell subset sorted from them (not recorded which). This TCR came from an adult woman who had mild COVID-19 (a few samples of this study predate the infection). Cell type and time point are not known. CDR3 sequence: CASSVGSGSDSPLHF. The CDR3 region has the DNA TGTGCCAGCAGCGTAGGTTCAGGGTCCGATTCACCCCTCCACTTT.